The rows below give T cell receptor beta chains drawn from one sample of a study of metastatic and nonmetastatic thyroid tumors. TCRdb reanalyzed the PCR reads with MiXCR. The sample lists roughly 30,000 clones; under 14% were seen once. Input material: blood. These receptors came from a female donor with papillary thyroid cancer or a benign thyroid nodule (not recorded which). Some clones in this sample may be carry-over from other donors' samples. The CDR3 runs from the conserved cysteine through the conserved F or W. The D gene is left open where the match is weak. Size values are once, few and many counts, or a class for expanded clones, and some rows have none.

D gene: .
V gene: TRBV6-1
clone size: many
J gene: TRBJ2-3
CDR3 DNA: TGTGCCAGCAGCCAAACTAGCAGCAGCACAGATACGCAGTATTTT
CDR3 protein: CASSQTSSSTDTQYF

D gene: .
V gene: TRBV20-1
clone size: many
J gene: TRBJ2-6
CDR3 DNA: TGCAGTGCTAGATTAACTGGGGCCAACGTCCTGACTTTC
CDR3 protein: CSARLTGANVLTF

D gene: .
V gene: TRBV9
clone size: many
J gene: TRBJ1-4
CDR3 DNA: TGTGCCAGCAGCGGAGGGGCCTTAACTAATGAAAAACTGTTTTTT
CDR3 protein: CASSGGALTNEKLFF

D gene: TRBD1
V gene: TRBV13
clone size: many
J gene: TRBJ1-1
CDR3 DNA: TGTGCCATACAGGGACAGGGCAACCCTGAAGCTTTCTTT
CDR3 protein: CAIQGQGNPEAFF

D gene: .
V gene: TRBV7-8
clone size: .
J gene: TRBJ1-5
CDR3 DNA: TGTGCCAGCAGGGGCGGAAATTCCAATCAGCCCCAGCATTTT
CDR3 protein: CASRGGNSNQPQHF

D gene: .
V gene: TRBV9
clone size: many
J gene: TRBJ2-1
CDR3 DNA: TGTGCCAGCAGCGTAGAAGGGCTGAATGAGCAGTTCTTC
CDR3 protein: CASSVEGLNEQFF

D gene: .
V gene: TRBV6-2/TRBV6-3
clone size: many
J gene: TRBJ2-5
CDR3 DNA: TGTGCCAGCACCTCATGGGGTTCTGAGACCCAGTACTTC
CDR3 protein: CASTSWGSETQYF

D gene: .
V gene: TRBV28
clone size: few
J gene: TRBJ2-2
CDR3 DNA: TGTGCCACCTGTTCAGCGAACACCGGGGAGCTGTTTTTT
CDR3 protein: CATCSANTGELFF

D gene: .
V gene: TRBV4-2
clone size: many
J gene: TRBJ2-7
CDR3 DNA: TGTGCCAGCAGCACATATCCACAGGGTGGCGAGCAGTACTTC
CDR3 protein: CASSTYPQGGEQYF

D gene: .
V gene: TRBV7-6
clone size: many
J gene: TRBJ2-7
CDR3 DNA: TGTGCCAGCAGCTTGAACGCCGGGGGTTCCTACGAGCAGTACTTC
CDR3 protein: CASSLNAGGSYEQYF

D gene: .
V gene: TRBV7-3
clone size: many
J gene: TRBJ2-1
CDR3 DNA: TGTGCCAGCAGCCCGTACGGCAGCTCCTACAATGAGCAGTTCTTC
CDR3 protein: CASSPYGSSYNEQFF

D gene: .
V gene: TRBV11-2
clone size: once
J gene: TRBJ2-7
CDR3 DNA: TGTGCCAGCAGCTTTGGTCCCAAATCCTACGAGCAGTACTTC
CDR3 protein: CASSFGPKSYEQYF

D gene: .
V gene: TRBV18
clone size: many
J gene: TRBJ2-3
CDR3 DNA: TGTGCCAGCTCACTTCGGGGGGCACTCACAGATACGCAGTATTTT
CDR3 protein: CASSLRGALTDTQYF

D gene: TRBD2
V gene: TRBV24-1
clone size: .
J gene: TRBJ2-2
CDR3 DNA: TGTGCCGCCAGTGATTTGGGAACTAGCGGGAGGGCCTACACCGGGGAGCTGTTTTTT
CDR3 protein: CAASDLGTSGRAYTGELFF

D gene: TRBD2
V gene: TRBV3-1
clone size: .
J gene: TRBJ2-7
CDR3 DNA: TGTGCCAGCAGTCCTAGCGGGAGGGCTAATGGCGAGCAGTACTTC
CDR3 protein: CASSPSGRANGEQYF

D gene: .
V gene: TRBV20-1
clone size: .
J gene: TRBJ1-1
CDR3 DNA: TGCAGAGGTAGAGTAGTAGGGACTGAAGCTTTCTTT
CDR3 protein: CRGRVVGTEAFF

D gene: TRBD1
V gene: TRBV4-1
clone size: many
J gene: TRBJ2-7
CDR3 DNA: TGCGCCAGCAGTCGGCCGGGACAGGGGACCGAGCAGTACTTC
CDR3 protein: CASSRPGQGTEQYF

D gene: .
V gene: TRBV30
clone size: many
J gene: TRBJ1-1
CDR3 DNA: TGTGCCTGGCTCGGGCAGGGCAAGGCTGAAGCTTTCTTT
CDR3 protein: CAWLGQGKAEAFF

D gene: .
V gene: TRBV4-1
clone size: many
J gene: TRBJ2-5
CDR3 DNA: TGCGCCAGCAGCCCCAGGGCCCAAGAGACCCAGTACTTC
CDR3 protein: CASSPRAQETQYF

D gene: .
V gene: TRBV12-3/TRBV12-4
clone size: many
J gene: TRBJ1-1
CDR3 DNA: TGTGCCAGCAGTTTAGCGGGCACAGGGCGGAACACTGAAGCTTTCTTT
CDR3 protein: CASSLAGTGRNTEAFF

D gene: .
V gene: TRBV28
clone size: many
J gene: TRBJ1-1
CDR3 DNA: TGTGCCAGCAGACCAGGGAACACTGAAGCTTTCTTT
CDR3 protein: CASRPGNTEAFF

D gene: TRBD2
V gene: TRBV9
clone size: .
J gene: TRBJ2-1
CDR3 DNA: TGTGCCAGCAGCGGCCGATGGGGCGGGGGGATCCACAATGAGCAGTTCTTC
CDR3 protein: CASSGRWGGGIHNEQFF

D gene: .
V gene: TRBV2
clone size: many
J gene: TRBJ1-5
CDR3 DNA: TGTGCCAGCAGCCCCAAAGGAGGCAATCAGCCCCAGCATTTT
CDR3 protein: CASSPKGGNQPQHF

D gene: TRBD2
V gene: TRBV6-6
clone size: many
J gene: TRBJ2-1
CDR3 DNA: TGTGCCAGCAGTTACTGGGGGGGCTCCTACAATGAGCAGTTCTTC
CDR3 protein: CASSYWGGSYNEQFF

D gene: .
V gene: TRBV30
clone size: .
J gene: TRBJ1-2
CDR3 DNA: TGTGTCTCCCCTGGGGGTGATGGCTACACCTTC
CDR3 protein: CVSPGGDGYTF

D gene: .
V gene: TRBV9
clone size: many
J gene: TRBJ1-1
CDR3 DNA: TGTGCCAGCAGCTCAAAACCGACTGAAGCTTTCTTT
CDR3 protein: CASSSKPTEAFF

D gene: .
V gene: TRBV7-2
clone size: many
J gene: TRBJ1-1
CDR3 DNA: TGTGCCAGCAGCCCCAGGGGTGGGAACACTGAAGCTTTCTTT
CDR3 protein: CASSPRGGNTEAFF

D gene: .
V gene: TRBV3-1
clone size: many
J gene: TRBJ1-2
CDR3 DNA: TGTGCCAGCAGCCAGGCCGCCCACTCCAGGGAAGGCTACACCTTC
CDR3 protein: CASSQAAHSREGYTF

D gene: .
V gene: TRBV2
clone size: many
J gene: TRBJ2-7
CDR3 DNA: TGTGCCAGCAGTGTTAGGGAGCAGTACTTC
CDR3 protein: CASSVREQYF

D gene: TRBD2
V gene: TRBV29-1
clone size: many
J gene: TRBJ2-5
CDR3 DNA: TGCAGCGCTAGCGGGAGTTCTACAGAGACCCAGTACTTC
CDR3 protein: CSASGSSTETQYF

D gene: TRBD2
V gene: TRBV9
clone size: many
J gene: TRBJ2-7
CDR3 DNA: TGTGCCAGCAGCTCGACCCTAGCGGGAGTGGTCTCCTACGAGCAGTACTTC
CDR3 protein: CASSSTLAGVVSYEQYF

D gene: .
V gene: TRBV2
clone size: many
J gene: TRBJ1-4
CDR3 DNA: TGTGCCAGCAGTGAAGTGGGACGTGAAAAACTGTTTTTT
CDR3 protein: CASSEVGREKLFF

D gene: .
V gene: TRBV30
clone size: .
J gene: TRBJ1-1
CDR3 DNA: TGTGCCTGGAGGGGGGTCAGGGCGAACACTGAAGCTTTCTTT
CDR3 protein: CAWRGVRANTEAFF

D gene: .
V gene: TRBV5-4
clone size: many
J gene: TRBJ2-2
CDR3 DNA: TGTGCCAGCAGCTTTGAGAACACCGGGGAGCTGTTTTTT
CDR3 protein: CASSFENTGELFF

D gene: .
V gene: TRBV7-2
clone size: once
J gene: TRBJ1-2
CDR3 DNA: TGTGCCAGCAGCTTAAATAGGGCTGGCTACACCTTC
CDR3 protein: CASSLNRAGYTF

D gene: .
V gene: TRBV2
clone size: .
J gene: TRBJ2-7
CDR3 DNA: TGTGCGAGCAGCGGACAACCCAGCCCTTACGAGCAGTACTTC
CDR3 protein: CASSGQPSPYEQYF

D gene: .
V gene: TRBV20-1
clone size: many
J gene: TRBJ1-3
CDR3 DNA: TGCAGTGCTAACCAGGGGATCTCTGGAAACACCATATATTTT
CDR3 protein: CSANQGISGNTIYF

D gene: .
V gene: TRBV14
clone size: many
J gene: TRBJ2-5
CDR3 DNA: TGTGCCAGCAGCCAACCTGGAGGAGTAGAGACCCAGTACTTC
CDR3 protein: CASSQPGGVETQYF

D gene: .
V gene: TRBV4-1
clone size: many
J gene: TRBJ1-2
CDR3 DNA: TGCGCCAGCAGCCAAGACCCGGGAACTTATGGCTACACCTTC
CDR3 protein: CASSQDPGTYGYTF

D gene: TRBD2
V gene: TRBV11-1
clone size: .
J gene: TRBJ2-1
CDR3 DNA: TGTGCCAGCAGCTTAGGGGGGACTAGCGGTCACAATGAGCAGTTCTTC
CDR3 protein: CASSLGGTSGHNEQFF

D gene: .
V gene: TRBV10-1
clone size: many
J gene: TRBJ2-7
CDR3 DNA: TGCGCCAGCAGTGAGTCCACTAGCTACGAGCAGTACTTC
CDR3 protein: CASSESTSYEQYF

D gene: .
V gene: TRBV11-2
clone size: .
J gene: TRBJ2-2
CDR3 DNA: TGTGCCAGTAGCTTAGGGATCGGTCGGACAGCCCTCTTCACCGGGGAGCTGTTTTTT
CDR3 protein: CASSLGIGRTALFTGELFF

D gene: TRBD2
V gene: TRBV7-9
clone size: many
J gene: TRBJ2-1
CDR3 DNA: TGTGCCAGCAGTCCCGGGACTAGCGCCCACAATGAGCAGTTCTTC
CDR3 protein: CASSPGTSAHNEQFF

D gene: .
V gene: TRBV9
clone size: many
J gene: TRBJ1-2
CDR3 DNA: TGTGCCAGCAGCGTAGGCAGTTATGGCTACACCTTC
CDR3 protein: CASSVGSYGYTF

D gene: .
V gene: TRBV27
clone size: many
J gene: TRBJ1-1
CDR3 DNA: TGTGCCAGCAGTCCTCAGGGGAGGGGGAGAACTGAAGCTTTCTTT
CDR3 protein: CASSPQGRGRTEAFF

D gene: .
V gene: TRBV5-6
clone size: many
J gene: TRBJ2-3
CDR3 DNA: TGTGCCAGCAGCCCGAGCAGGGGAGTCCCAGATACGCAGTATTTT
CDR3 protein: CASSPSRGVPDTQYF

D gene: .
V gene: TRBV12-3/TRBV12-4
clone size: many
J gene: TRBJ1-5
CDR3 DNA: TGTGCCAGCAGTTTCGGGGGGGTCCAGCATTTT
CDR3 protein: CASSFGGVQHF

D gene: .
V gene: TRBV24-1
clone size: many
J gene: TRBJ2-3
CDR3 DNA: TGTGCCACCAGTGATGAGGCTAGCGCTAGCACAGATACGCAGTATTTT
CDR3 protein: CATSDEASASTDTQYF

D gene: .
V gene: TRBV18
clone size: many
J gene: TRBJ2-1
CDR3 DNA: TGTGCCAGCTCACCACCGAACGAGCAGACCTACAATGAGCAGTTCTTC
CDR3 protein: CASSPPNEQTYNEQFF

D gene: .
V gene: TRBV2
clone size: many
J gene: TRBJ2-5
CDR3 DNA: TGTGCCAGCAGTATTAAGCGGACCCAATTCGAGACCCAGTACTTC
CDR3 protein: CASSIKRTQFETQYF

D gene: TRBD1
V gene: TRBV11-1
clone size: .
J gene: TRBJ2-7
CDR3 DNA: TGTGCCAGCAGCTTAGGGACAGGGGGCTTCTCCTACGAGCAGTACTTC
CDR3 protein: CASSLGTGGFSYEQYF

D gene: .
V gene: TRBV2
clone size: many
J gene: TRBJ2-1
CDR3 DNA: TGTGCCAGCAGTGAAATCGGCGGCAATGAGCAGTTCTTC
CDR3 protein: CASSEIGGNEQFF

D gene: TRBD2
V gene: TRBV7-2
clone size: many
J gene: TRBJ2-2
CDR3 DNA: TGTGCCAGCAGCTTTAGCGGGCGGGCGAACACCGGGGAGCTGTTTTTT
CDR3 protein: CASSFSGRANTGELFF

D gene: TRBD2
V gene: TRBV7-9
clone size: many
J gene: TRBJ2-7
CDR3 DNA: TGTGCGCTGACTGAGGGACTAGCGGGCTCCGAGCAGTACTTC
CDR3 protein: CALTEGLAGSEQYF

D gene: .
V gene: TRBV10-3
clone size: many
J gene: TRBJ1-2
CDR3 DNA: TGTGCCATGGCCCGGGACACCTTCTGGGGCTACACCTTC
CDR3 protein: CAMARDTFWGYTF

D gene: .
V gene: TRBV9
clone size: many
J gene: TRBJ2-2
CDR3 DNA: TGTGCCAGCAGCCCAAGAGGGACCTGGGGCGGGGAGCTGTTTTTT
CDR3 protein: CASSPRGTWGGELFF

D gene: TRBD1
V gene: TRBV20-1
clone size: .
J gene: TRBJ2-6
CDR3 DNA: TGCAGTGCTGGGAGACAGGGAGCTGGGGCCAACGTCCTGACTTTC
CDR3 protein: CSAGRQGAGANVLTF

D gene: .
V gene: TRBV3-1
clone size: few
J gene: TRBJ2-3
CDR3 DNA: TGTGCCAGCAGCCAAGAAGCTGGCTACCGACTCACAGATACGCAGTATTTT
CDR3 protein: CASSQEAGYRLTDTQYF